The TCR beta chain described here comes from a study of shared clonotypes between healthy human individuals. On the study more broadly: Ranging from 18 to 49 in age, donors were a couple of women and three men. Findings of the study overall: Researchers sampled only blood; tissue repertoires likely differ. Generation probabilities of non-shared clonotypes were lower (relative to those shared by all four donors).

Deep was the level at which the assay was run. Method: immunoSEQ multiplex PCR; TCRdb's copy keeps in-frame clones and lacks some. The data contain 2 million to 2.5 million clones, almost 96% of them singletons. Concerning this clone: Antigen unknown.

V was pared by 2 bases and J by 8 bases, with 9 bases between. CDR1 and CDR2 (germline): MNHNS, SASEGT. This CDR3 contains 12 residues. The gene calls are TRBV6-1 and TRBJ1-2; D call uncertain. The sequence was obtained from a man younger than 35 in good health. Sequences were obtained from naive CD4+ T cells sorted from blood. The subset here: CD45RA+ positively selected. This CDR3 reads CASSETPRGYTF. The CDR3 nucleotides read TGTGCCAGCAGTGAAACTCCACGCGGCTACACCTTC.